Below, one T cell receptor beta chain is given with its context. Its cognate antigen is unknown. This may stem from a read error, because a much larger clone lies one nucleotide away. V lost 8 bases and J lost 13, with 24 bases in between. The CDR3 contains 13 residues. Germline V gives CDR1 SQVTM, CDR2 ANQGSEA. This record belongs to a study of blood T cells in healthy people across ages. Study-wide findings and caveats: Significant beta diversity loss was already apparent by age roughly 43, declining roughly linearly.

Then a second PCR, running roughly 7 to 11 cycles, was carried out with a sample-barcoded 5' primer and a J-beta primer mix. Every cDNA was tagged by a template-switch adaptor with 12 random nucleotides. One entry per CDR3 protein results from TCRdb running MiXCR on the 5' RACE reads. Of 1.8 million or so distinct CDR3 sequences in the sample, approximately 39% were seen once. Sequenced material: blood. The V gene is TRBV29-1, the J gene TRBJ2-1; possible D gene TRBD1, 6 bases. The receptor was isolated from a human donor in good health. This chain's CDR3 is CSILRQAGETQFF. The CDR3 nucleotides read TGCAGCATCCTCCGACAGGCCGGAGAGACCCAGTTCTTC.